This paragraph covers one TCR beta chain sequence. Its antigen is currently unknown. In germline, CDR1 is ENHRY, CDR2 SYGVKD. The trim removed 4 bases at V and 5 bases at J, leaving 6 bases unmatched. This CDR3 region has 14 residues. The researchers produced TCR beta cDNA from around 0.5 ug total RNA with a constant-region primer. Modified slightly, ARM-PCR produced TCR beta libraries over three nested multiplex PCR rounds. With TRBV1-TRBV30 forward primers and a C-beta reverse primer, the first two PCR rounds were run for approximately 10 cycles each. TCRdb independently ran MiXCR on the multiplex PCR reads; one entry per CDR3 protein. The sample carries about 180,000 distinct CDR3 sequences, about 60% recorded once. This record comes from a study of tumor-infiltrating lymphocytes in primary liver carcinoma. The study, taken as a whole, reports: Tumor region pairs overlapped more than did tumor-adjacent and tumor-blood pairs. Tumors carried a top-250-clone fraction significantly exceeding that of blood (p = 0.039).

Unsorted whole blood yielded blood RNA, and germline DNA was extracted as well. The receptor was isolated from a man aged 40-49 years with primary liver carcinoma and hepatitis B virus infection. The sample consisted of peripheral blood. The chain couples TRBV10-3 to TRBJ2-3, with TRBD2 matching 7 bases. In DNA form, the CDR3 reads TGTGCCATCAGTGTGGCGGGAGAGGTAGATACGCAGTATTTT. Translation: CAISVAGEVDTQYF.